A selection of T cell receptor beta chains follows, all from one sample in a study of OX40 agonist ivuxolimab in advanced cancers. Assay: immunoSEQ multiplex PCR; the TCRdb copy retains only in-frame clones and omits some. In the table there are 50,000 to 70,000 clones, around four fifths of which are singletons. The sequenced sample was CD4+ or CD8+ T cells sorted from blood, obtained in a trial of the OX40 agonist ivuxolimab. The receptors come from an adult with an advanced solid tumor such as melanoma, head and neck, liver or kidney cancer. Each CDR3 is given with its conserved first and last residue. The D gene is left open where the match is weak. Clone sizes are given selectively: once, few, many, or a class where the clone is expanded.

d_gene,len,j_gene,v_gene,abundance,CDR3nt,CDR3aa
TRBD2,16,TRBJ2-1,TRBV11-2,-,TGTGCCAGCAGCCCCGGGACTAGCGGGGGGTATGTTGAGCAGTTCTTC,CASSPGTSGGYVEQFF
-,16,TRBJ2-5,TRBV7-9,-,TGTGCCAGCAGCCCCCCAGTGGGGGTCATGGGGGAGACCCAGTACTTC,CASSPPVGVMGETQYF
-,11,TRBJ1-1,TRBV11-3,-,TGTGCCAGCAGCTTGGGGGACAAAGCTTTCTTT,CASSLGDKAFF
-,13,TRBJ1-3,TRBV25-1,-,TGTGCCAGCAGTGAATGGTCTGGAAACACCATATATTTT,CASSEWSGNTIYF
TRBD2,14,TRBJ2-5,TRBV29-1,-,TGCAGCGTTGCCCCTAGCGGGGGGGCGAAGACCCAGTACTTC,CSVAPSGGAKTQYF
-,15,TRBJ1-3,TRBV28,-,TGTGCCAGCAGTGAACCGACCGGCTCTGGAAACACCATATATTTT,CASSEPTGSGNTIYF
-,16,TRBJ2-1,TRBV10-3,-,TGTGCCATCAGTGGAAATCGGAGGGAACCCTACAATGAGCAGTTCTTC,CAISGNRREPYNEQFF
TRBD1,13,TRBJ2-5,TRBV2,-,TGTGCCAGCAGCGGACAGGGTCAAGAGACCCAGTACTTC,CASSGQGQETQYF
-,14,TRBJ2-3,TRBV29-1,once,TGCAGCGTTGGCATCGAACCTAGCACAGATACGCAGTATTTT,CSVGIEPSTDTQYF
-,14,TRBJ2-3,TRBV4-2,-,TGTGCCAGCAGCCGGGTCGAGAACACAGATACGCAGTATTTT,CASSRVENTDTQYF
TRBD1,14,TRBJ2-7,TRBV2,-,TGTGCCAGCAGAGCAAGACAGGGCTACGACGAGCAGTACTTC,CASRARQGYDEQYF
-,14,TRBJ2-6,TRBV30,-,TGTGCCTGGAGCATTGGCTCTGGGGCCAACGTCCTGACTTTC,CAWSIGSGANVLTF
-,16,TRBJ2-5,TRBV5-6,-,TGTGCCAGCAGCTTGCCCGCGCCCCATTTAAAAGAGACCCAGTACTTC,CASSLPAPHLKETQYF
-,11,TRBJ1-2,TRBV10-1,-,TGCGCCAGCAGTCGAGAAGGGGGCTACACCTTC,CASSREGGYTF
TRBD2,16,TRBJ2-2,TRBV19,-,TGTGCCAGTAGTATCAGCACTAGCGGGAACACCGGGGAGCTGTTTTTT,CASSISTSGNTGELFF
TRBD2,17,TRBJ2-1,TRBV4-1,-,TGCGCCAGCAGCCAAGCCGCGACTAGCGGCGGTAAAGGTGAGCAGTTCTTC,CASSQAATSGGKGEQFF
-,20,TRBJ2-7,TRBV11-3,-,TGTGCCAGCAGCTTACGTGGAATTGTTTTAGAGACAGCACCCTCCTACGAGCAGTACTTC,CASSLRGIVLETAPSYEQYF
-,13,TRBJ1-4,TRBV5-1,few,TGCGCCAGCAGCTTGACGCTCAATGAAAAACTGTTTTTT,CASSLTLNEKLFF
TRBD1,16,TRBJ2-2,TRBV5-4,-,TGTGCCAGCAGTTATCCGGGACAGGCGAACACCGGGGAGCTGTTTTTT,CASSYPGQANTGELFF
-,14,TRBJ1-4,TRBV6-6,-,TGTGCCAGCAGCCGGCGGGGCAATAATGAAAAACTGTTTTTT,CASSRRGNNEKLFF
TRBD2,15,TRBJ2-6,TRBV19,-,TGTGCCAGTAGTAAAGGGAGGGCTGGGGCCAACGTCCTGACTTTC,CASSKGRAGANVLTF
TRBD1,16,TRBJ1-2,TRBV19,-,TGTGCCAGTTACCGGCAGGGGGAGGGGGTTGGAAATGGCTACACCTTC,CASYRQGEGVGNGYTF
TRBD1,14,TRBJ2-7,TRBV11-1,-,TGTGCCAGCAGGCTCGGACAGGGAACCGACGAGCAGTACTTC,CASRLGQGTDEQYF
TRBD1,18,TRBJ1-2,TRBV9,once,TGTGCCAGCAGAACCTGTTATAAGGGACAGGCGGTAGACTATGGCTACACCTTC,CASRTCYKGQAVDYGYTF
-,14,TRBJ2-7,TRBV4-1,-,TGCGCCAGCAGTCAAGATGTGAGCTCCTACGAGCAGTACTTC,CASSQDVSSYEQYF
-,17,TRBJ2-4,TRBV19,-,TGTGCCAGTAGTATAGTGGGCATAGAGGAGGGCCTTATGGTTCAGTACTTC,CASSIVGIEEGLMVQYF
-,14,TRBJ2-5,TRBV5-5,-,TGTGCCAGCAGCTTGGGTTGGGGGGTAGAGACCCAGTACTTC,CASSLGWGVETQYF
-,14,TRBJ2-7,TRBV19,-,TGTGCCAGTAGTATAAACAGCCAATCTTACGAGCAGTACTTC,CASSINSQSYEQYF
-,12,TRBJ2-7,TRBV12-5,-,TGTGCTAGTGGTTTGATGGGTCTCGAGCAGTACTTC,CASGLMGLEQYF
-,15,TRBJ1-5,TRBV18,-,TGTGCCAGCTCACCCTATGGGGGGGCAAGTCAGCCCCAGCATTTT,CASSPYGGASQPQHF
-,14,TRBJ2-5,TRBV7-9,-,TGTGCCAGCAGCTTAGGGCAGAATCAAGAGACCCAGTACTTC,CASSLGQNQETQYF
TRBD1,17,TRBJ2-2,TRBV11-2,few,TGTGCCAGCAGCTTAGCCCGGGGACAGACGAACACCGGGGAGCTGTTTTTT,CASSLARGQTNTGELFF
-,14,TRBJ2-7,TRBV6-5,-,TGTGCCAGCCGGATAGGGGGAAGGGGCTACGAGCAGTACTTC,CASRIGGRGYEQYF
-,13,TRBJ2-7,TRBV29-1,-,TGCAGCGTTGAAAGGTCAGGGGCAGGCGAGCAGTACTTC,CSVERSGAGEQYF
TRBD1,12,TRBJ1-1,TRBV7-9,few,TGTGCCAGCAGCTCATGGACAGGTCGGGCTTTCTTT,CASSSWTGRAFF
-,15,TRBJ1-2,TRBV10-3,-,TGTGCCATCAGTGGAACCAGGGATCTTACCTATGGCTACACCTTC,CAISGTRDLTYGYTF
TRBD2,19,TRBJ2-2,TRBV5-5,-,TGTGCCAGCAGCTTGGCCAGGACTAGCGGGAGGGGAGTCACCGGGGAGCTGTTTTTT,CASSLARTSGRGVTGELFF
-,16,TRBJ1-3,TRBV5-1,-,TGCGCCAGCAGCTTGGTACGCTCCACCTCTGGAAACACCATATATTTT,CASSLVRSTSGNTIYF
-,14,TRBJ2-4,TRBV21-1,-,TGTGCCAGCAGCAAACGGAATACCAAAAACATTCAGTACTTC,CASSKRNTKNIQYF
-,14,TRBJ2-3,TRBV19,-,TGTGCCAGTAGTATTCCCGCTAGCCGATATACGCAGTATTTT,CASSIPASRYTQYF
-,12,TRBJ1-2,TRBV19,-,TGTGCCAGTAGTATGGAGGGTTATGGCTACACCTTC,CASSMEGYGYTF
-,13,TRBJ1-1,TRBV6-6,-,TGTGCCAGCAGAGGGGATTTGAACACTGAAGCTTTCTTT,CASRGDLNTEAFF